This TCR beta chain was retrieved from a study of blood T cell repertoires in COVID-19. Participant-given clinical history determined each cohort assignment. In the study's own analysis: By means of reference gene primer amplification, nucleated cell counts were estimated. Produced via immunoSEQ multiplex PCR; TCRdb's table is partial and in-frame only. The DNA was the basis for D and trimming; V, J and clone size are from that table. The sample carries under 300,000 clones, about 93% recorded once. V dropped 5 bases and J dropped 5; count of bases not matched to a gene: 14. Germline values: CDR1 SGHTA, CDR2 FQGTGA. There are 17 residues in the CDR3.

The V gene is TRBV7-3, the J gene TRBJ2-3; 9 nucleotides align to TRBD1. This TCR was sampled from a woman between 18 and 29 years old who had recovered from COVID-19. Sequencing was carried out using PBMCs or T cells enriched from blood (not recorded which). The CDR3 protein is CASSRGWGQGAVDTQYF. Written as DNA, the CDR3 is TGTGCCAGCAGCAGAGGATGGGGACAGGGTGCAGTAGATACGCAGTATTTT.